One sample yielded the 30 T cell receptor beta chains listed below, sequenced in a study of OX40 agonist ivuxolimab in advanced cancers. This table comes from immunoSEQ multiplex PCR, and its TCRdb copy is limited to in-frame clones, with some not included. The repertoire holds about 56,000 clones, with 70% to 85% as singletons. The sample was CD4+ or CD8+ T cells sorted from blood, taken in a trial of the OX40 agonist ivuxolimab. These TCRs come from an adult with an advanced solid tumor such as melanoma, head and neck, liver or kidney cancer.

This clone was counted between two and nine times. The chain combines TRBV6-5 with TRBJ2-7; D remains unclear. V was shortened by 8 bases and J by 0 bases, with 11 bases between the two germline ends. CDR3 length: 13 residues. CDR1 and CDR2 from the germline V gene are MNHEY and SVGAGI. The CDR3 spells CASFQGSSYEQYF. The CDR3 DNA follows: TGTGCCAGCTTCCAAGGTAGCTCCTACGAGCAGTACTTC.

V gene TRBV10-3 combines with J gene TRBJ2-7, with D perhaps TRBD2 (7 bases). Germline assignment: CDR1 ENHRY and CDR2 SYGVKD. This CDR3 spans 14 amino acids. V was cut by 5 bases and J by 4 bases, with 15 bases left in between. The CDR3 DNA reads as TGTGCCATCAGTCCAGCCGGGGGGCAGTACGAGCAGTACTTC. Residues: CAISPAGGQYEQYF.

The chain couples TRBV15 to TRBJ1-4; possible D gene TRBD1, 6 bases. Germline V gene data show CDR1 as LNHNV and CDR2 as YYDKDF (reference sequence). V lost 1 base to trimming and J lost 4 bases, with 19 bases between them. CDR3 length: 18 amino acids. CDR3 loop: CATSRVGSRGAHNEKLFF. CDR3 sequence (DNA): TGTGCCACCAGCAGAGTTGGGTCCAGGGGCGCCCATAATGAAAAACTGTTTTTT.

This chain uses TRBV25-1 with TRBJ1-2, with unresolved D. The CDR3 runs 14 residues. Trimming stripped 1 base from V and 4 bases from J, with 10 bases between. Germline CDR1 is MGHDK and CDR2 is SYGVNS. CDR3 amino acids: CASSESVRTYGYTF. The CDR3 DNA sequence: TGTGCCAGCAGTGAATCTGTCAGGACCTATGGCTACACCTTC.

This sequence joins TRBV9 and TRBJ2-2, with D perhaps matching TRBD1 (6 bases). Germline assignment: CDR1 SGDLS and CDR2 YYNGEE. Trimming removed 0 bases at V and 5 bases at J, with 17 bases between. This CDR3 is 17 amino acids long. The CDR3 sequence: CASSVAWTARGTGELFF. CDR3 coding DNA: TGTGCCAGCAGCGTAGCTTGGACAGCCAGAGGGACCGGGGAGCTGTTTTTT.

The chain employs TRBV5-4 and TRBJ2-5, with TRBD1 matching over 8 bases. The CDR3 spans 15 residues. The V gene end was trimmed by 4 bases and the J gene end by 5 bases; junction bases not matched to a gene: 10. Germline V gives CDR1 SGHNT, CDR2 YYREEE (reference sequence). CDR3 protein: CASSIPGGGGETQYF. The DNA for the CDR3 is TGTGCCAGCAGCATTCCAGGGGGCGGAGGGGAGACCCAGTACTTC.

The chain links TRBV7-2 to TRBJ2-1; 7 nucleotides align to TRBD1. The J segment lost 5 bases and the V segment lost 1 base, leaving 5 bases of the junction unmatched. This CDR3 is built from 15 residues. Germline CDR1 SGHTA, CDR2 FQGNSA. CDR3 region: CASSLGDSINNEQFF. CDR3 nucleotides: TGTGCCAGCAGCTTAGGGGACAGTATAAACAATGAGCAGTTCTTC.

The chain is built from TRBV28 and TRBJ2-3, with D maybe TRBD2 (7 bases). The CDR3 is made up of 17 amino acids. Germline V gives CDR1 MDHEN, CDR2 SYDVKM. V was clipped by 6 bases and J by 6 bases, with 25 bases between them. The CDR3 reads CASSPRGAVPREDTQYF. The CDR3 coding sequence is TGTGCCAGCAGCCCCCGGGGGGCGGTCCCCCGGGAGGATACGCAGTATTTT.

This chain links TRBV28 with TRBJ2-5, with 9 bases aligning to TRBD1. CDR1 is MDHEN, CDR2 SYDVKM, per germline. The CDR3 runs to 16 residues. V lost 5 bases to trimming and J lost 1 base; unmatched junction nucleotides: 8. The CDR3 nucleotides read TGTGCCAGCAGTACACCGGGACAGGGTGCCCAAGAGACCCAGTACTTC. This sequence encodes CASSTPGQGAQETQYF. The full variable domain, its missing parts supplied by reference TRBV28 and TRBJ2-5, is DVKVTQSSRYLVKRTGEKVFLECVQDMDHENMFWYRQDPGLGLRLIYFSYDVKMKEKGDIPEGYSVSREKKERFSLILESASTNQTSMYLCASSTPGQGAQETQYFGPGTRLLVL.

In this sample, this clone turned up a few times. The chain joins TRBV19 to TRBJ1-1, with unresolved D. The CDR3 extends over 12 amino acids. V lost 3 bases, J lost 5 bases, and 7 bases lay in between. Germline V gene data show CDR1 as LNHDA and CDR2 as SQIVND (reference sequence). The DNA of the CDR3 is TGTGCCAGTAGTATGACGGGGACTGAAGCTTTCTTT. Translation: CASSMTGTEAFF.

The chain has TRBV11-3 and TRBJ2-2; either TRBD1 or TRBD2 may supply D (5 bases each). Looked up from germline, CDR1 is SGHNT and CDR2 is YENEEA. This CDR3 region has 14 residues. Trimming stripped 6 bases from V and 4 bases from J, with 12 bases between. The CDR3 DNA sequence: TGTGCCAGCAGGGGCCAGGGAGTCACCGGGGAGCTGTTTTTT. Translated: CASRGQGVTGELFF. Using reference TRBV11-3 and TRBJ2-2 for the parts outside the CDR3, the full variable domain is EAGVVQSPRYKIIEKKQPVAFWCNPISGHNTLYWYLQNLGQGPELLIRYENEEAVDDSQLPKDRFSAERLKGVDSTLKIQPAELGDSAVYLCASRGQGVTGELFFGEGSRLTVL.

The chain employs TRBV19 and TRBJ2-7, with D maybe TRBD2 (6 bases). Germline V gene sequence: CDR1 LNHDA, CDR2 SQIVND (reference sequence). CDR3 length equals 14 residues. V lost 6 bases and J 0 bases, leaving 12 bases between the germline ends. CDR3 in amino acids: CASRMNSGSYEQYF. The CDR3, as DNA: TGTGCCAGTAGGATGAATAGCGGCTCCTACGAGCAGTACTTC.

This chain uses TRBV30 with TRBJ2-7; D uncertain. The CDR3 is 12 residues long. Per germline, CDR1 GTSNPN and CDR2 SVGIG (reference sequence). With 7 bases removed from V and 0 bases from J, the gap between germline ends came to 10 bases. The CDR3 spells CASGRVSYEQYF. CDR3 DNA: TGTGCCTCCGGACGGGTCTCCTACGAGCAGTACTTC. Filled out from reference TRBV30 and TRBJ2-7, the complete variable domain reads SQTIHQWPATLVQPVGSPLSLECTVEGTSNPNLYWYRQAAGRGLQLLFYSVGIGQISSEVPQNLSASRPQDRQFILSSKKLLLSDSGFYLCASGRVSYEQYFGPGTRLTVT.

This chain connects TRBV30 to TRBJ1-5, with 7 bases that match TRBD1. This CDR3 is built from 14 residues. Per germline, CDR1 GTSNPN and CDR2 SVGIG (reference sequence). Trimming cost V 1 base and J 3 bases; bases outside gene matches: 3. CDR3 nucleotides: TGTGCCTGGAGTGGAGGGGGCCCCAATCAGCCCCAGCATTTT. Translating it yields CAWSGGGPNQPQHF.

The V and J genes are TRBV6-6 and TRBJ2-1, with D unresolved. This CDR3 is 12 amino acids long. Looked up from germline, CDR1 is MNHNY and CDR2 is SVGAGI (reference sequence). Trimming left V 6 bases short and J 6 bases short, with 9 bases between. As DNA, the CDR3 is TGTGCCAGCAGCCCAAGTGGCAATGAGCAGTTCTTC. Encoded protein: CASSPSGNEQFF.

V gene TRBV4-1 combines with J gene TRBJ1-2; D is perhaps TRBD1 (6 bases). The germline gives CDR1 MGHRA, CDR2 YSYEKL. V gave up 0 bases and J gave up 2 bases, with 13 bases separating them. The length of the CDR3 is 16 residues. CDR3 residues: CASSQDRVGGNYGYTF. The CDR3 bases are TGCGCCAGCAGCCAAGATCGGGTTGGGGGCAACTATGGCTACACCTTC.

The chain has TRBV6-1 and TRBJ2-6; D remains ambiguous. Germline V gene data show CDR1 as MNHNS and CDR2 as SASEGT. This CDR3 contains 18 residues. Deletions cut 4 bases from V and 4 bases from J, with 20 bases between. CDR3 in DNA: TGTGCCAGCAGTGGGGGATTGTTGTCAGCGTGGGGGGCCAACGTCCTGACTTTC. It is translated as CASSGGLLSAWGANVLTF.

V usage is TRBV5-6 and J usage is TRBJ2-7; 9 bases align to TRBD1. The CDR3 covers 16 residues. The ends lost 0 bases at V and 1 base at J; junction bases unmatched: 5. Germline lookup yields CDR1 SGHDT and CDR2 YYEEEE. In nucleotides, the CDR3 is TGTGCCAGCAGCTTGGAATGGACAGGGGTTTCCTACGAGCAGTACTTC. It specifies CASSLEWTGVSYEQYF.

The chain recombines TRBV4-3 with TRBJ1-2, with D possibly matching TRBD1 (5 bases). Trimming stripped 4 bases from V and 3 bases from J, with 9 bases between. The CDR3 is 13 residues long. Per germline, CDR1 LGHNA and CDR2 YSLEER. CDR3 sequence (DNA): TGCGCCAGCAGCCTAAGGGGCTACTATGGCTACACCTTC. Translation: CASSLRGYYGYTF.

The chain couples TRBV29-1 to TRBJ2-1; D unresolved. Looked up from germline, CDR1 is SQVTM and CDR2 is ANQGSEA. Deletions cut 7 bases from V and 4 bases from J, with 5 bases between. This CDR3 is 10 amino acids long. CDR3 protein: CSAYYNEQFF. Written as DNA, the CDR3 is TGCAGCGCCTATTACAATGAGCAGTTCTTC.

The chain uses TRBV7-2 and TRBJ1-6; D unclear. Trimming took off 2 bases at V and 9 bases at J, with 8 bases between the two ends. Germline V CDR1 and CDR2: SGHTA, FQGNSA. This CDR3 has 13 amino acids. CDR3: CASSLIGGSPLHF. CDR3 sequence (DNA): TGTGCCAGCAGCTTAATCGGCGGTTCACCCCTCCACTTT.

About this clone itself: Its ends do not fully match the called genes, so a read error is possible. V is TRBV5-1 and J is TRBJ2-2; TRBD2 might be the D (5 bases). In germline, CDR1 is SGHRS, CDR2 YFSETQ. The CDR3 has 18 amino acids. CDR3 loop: CASSWWTKSRSYHRGAVF. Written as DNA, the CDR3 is TGCGCCAGCAGCTGGTGGACGAAGAGCCGCTCTTATCACCGGGGAGCTGTTTTT.

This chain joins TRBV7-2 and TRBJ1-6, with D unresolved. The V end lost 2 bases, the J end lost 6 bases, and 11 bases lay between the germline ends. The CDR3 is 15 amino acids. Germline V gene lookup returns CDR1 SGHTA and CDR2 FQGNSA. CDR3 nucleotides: TGTGCCAGCAGCTTATTAAATACTCCTAATTCACCCCTCCACTTT. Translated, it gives CASSLLNTPNSPLHF.

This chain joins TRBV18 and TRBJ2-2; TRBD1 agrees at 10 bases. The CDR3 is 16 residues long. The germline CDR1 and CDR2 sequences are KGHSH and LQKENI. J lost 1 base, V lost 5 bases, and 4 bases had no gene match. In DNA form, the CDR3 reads TGTGCCAGCTCAACGGGGACAGGGGAGAACACCGGGGAGCTGTTTTTT. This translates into CASSTGTGENTGELFF. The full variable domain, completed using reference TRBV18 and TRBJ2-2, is NAGVMQNPRHLVRRRGQEARLRCSPMKGHSHVYWYRQLPEEGLKFMVYLQKENIIDESGMPKERFSAEFPKEGPSILRIQQVVRGDSAAYFCASSTGTGENTGELFFGEGSRLTVL.

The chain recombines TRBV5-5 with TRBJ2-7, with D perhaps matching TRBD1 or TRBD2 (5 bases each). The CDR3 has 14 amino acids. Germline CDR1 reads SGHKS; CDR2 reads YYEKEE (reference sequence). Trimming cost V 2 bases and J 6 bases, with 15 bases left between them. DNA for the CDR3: TGTGCCAGCAGCTTCCCCGGGTCGAGGGGCGAGCAGTACTTC. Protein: CASSFPGSRGEQYF.

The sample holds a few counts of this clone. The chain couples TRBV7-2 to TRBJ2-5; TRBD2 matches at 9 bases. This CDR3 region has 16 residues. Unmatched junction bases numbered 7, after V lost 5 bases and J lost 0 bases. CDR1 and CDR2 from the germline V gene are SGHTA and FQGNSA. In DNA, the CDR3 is TGTGCCAGCAGCCCCCGACTAGCGGACAACCAAGAGACCCAGTACTTC. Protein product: CASSPRLADNQETQYF.

The CDR3 DNA is TGCAGCGTTGAAAGGGTCGTGGATGAGCAGTTCTTC. Amino acids: CSVERVVDEQFF. The rearrangement links TRBV29-1 to TRBJ2-1; D not resolved. This CDR3 has 12 residues. Per the germline V gene, CDR1 is SQVTM and CDR2 is ANQGSEA. V was cut by 2 bases and J by 8 bases, with 10 bases left in between.

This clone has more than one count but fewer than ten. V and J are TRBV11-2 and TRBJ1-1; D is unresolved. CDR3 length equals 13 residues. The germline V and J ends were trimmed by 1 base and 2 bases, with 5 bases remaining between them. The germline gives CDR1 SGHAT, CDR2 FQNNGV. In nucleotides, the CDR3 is TGTGCCAGCAGCTTAGTGGGAAACACTGAAGCTTTCTTT. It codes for CASSLVGNTEAFF.

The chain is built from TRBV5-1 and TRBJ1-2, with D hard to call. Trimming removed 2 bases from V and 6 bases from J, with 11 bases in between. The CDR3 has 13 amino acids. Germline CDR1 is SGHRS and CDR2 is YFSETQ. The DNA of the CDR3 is TGCGCCAGCAGCTTCGGAAGGGTTGATGGCTACACCTTC. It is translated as CASSFGRVDGYTF.

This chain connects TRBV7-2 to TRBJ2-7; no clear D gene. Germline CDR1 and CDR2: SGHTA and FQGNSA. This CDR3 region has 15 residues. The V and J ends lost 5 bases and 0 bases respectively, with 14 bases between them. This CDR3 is CASSPLVGASYEQYF. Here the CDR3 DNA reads TGTGCCAGCAGCCCTCTGGTGGGCGCCTCCTACGAGCAGTACTTC.